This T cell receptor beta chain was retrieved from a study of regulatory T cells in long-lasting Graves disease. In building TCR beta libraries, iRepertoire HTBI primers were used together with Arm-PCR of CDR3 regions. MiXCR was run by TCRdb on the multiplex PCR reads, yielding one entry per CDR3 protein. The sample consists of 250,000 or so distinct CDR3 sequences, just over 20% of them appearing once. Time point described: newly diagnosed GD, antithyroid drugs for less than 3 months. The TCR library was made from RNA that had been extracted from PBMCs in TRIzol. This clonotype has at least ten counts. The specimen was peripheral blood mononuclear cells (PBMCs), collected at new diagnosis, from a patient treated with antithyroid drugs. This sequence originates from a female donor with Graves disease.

CDR3 sequence: CASSLATPGRSYNEQFF. The CDR3 DNA reads TGTGCCAGCAGCTTAGCCACTCCGGGGCGCTCCTACAATGAGCAGTTCTTC. The chain recombines TRBV11-3 with TRBJ2-1; D may correspond to TRBD1 or TRBD2 (5 bases each). V was cut by 1 base and J by 0 bases, with 13 bases left in between. Germline loops: CDR1 SGHNT, CDR2 YENEEA. This CDR3 comprises 17 residues.